The 13 T cell receptor beta chains listed next were all sequenced from one sample in a study of blood T cell repertoires in COVID-19 (dated by TCRdb to 2019 to 2021). Library creation used the immunoSEQ multiplex PCR assay. In its TCRdb copy, this immuneACCESS table keeps in-frame sequences only and misses some clones. Where compared with another copy, unresolved V genes explain less than half of these, and the others have no known cause. A total of some 150,000 clones appear in this sample, around 85% of them only once. The top ten constitute approximately 11% of the sample. Material for sequencing was peripheral blood. The receptors originated from a woman aged 60 to 75 with COVID-19, enrolled during active disease.

V is TRBV5-1 and J is TRBJ1-4, with TRBD1 matching 9 bases. The J segment lost 7 bases and the V segment lost 7 bases, leaving 5 bases of the junction unmatched. The CDR3 runs to 13 residues. Germline-derived CDR1 and CDR2 are SGHRS and YFSETQ. The CDR3 sequence is CASGTGFIEKLFF. CDR3 in DNA: TGCGCCAGCGGGACAGGGTTTATTGAAAAACTGTTTTTT.

This chain uses TRBV7-2 with TRBJ1-5, with D tentatively TRBD1 (5 bases). V was cut by 5 bases and J by 6 bases, with 11 bases left in between. Germline CDR1 reads SGHTA; CDR2 reads FQGNSA. The CDR3 extends over 13 amino acids. CDR3 residues: CASSQGQGQPQHF. Written as DNA, the CDR3 is TGTGCCAGCAGCCAAGGGCAGGGTCAGCCCCAGCATTTT. Full variable domain (missing parts from reference TRBV7-2 and TRBJ1-5): GAGVSQSPSNKVTEKGKDVELRCDPISGHTALYWYRQSLGQGLEFLIYFQGNSAPDKSGLPSDRFSAERTGGSVSTLTIQRTQQEDSAVYLCASSQGQGQPQHFGDGTRLSIL.

The CDR3 loop reads CASSVTSGSPREQYF. CDR3 sequence (DNA): TGTGCCAGCAGCGTTACTAGCGGGAGTCCACGCGAGCAGTACTTC. The chain links TRBV12-1 to TRBJ2-7; the table's D call, TRBD2, has no DNA check behind it. TRBV12-1 is reported as a pseudogene. This CDR3 is 15 amino acids long.

The chain couples TRBV6-6 to TRBJ1-3; D is perhaps TRBD1 (5 bases). The germline gives CDR1 MNHNY, CDR2 SVGAGI (reference sequence). The CDR3 contains 15 residues. The ends were cut back, 2 bases at V and 0 bases at J, with 8 bases in the middle. Here the CDR3 reads CASSYRQGSGNTIYF. CDR3 nucleotides: TGTGCCAGCAGTTACCGGCAGGGCTCTGGAAACACCATATATTTT.

This clone turned up a few times. The chain uses TRBV29-1 and TRBJ1-4; D uncertain. Germline CDR1 and CDR2: SQVTM and ANQGSEA. Trimming pared 1 base from V and 5 bases from J, leaving 14 bases between. CDR3 size: 15 residues. This chain's CDR3 is CSVEASAGSNEKLFF. The CDR3 DNA is TGCAGCGTTGAAGCTTCGGCAGGATCAAATGAAAAACTGTTTTTT.

The chain recombines TRBV14 with TRBJ2-5, with D possibly being TRBD2 (7 bases). The V end lost 4 bases, the J end lost 4 bases, and 16 bases lay between the germline ends. Looked up from germline, CDR1 is SGHDN and CDR2 is FVKESK. The CDR3 has 15 amino acids. The CDR3 loop is CASSRGLGGRETQYF. CDR3 bases: TGTGCCAGCAGCCGGGGGCTGGGCGGGAGAGAGACCCAGTACTTC.

This chain links TRBV7-9 with TRBJ2-7; 10 bases map to TRBD2. CDR1 SEHNR and CDR2 FQNEAQ come from the germline V gene (reference sequence). Trimming at V came to 5 bases and at J to 6 bases, leaving 10 bases not matched to a gene. The CDR3 is 15 amino acids. CDR3 in amino acids: CASSDTVTSGIEQYF. CDR3 DNA: TGTGCCAGCAGCGATACCGTTACTAGCGGGATCGAGCAGTACTTC. Filled out from reference TRBV7-9 and TRBJ2-7, the complete variable domain reads DTGVSQNPRHKITKRGQNVTFRCDPISEHNRLYWYRQTLGQGPEFLTYFQNEAQLEKSRLLSDRFSAERPKGSFSTLEIQRTEQGDSAMYLCASSDTVTSGIEQYFGPGTRLTVT.

This rearrangement joins TRBV5-5 to TRBJ1-4; 7 nucleotides match TRBD1. Germline V CDR1 and CDR2: SGHKS, YYEKEE (reference sequence). This CDR3 is built from 16 residues. The J segment lost 3 bases and the V segment lost 3 bases, leaving 8 bases of the junction unmatched. The CDR3 spells CASSSDRNYPNEKLFF. CDR3 bases: TGTGCCAGCAGCTCGGACAGGAACTATCCTAATGAAAAACTGTTTTTT. Drawing the rest from reference TRBV5-5 and TRBJ1-4, the complete variable domain is DAGVTQSPTHLIKTRGQQVTLRCSPISGHKSVSWYQQVLGQGPQFIFQYYEKEERGRGNFPDRFSARQFPNYSSELNVNALLLGDSALYLCASSSDRNYPNEKLFFGSGTQLSVL.

The J gene is TRBJ2-3, the V gene TRBV27; D is perhaps TRBD1 (5 bases). CDR1 and CDR2 (germline): MNHEY, SMNVEV (reference sequence). This CDR3 region has 18 residues. The germline V and J ends were trimmed by 3 bases and 0 bases, with 19 bases remaining between them. The CDR3 protein is CASSLGQLGQTSTDTQYF. CDR3 in DNA: TGTGCCAGCAGTTTGGGCCAACTGGGGCAGACTAGCACAGATACGCAGTATTTT.

V usage is TRBV7-2 and J usage is TRBJ2-7, with 7 bases identical to TRBD1. Germline V gene data show CDR1 as SGHTA and CDR2 as FQGNSA. V lost 4 bases, J lost 4 bases, and 13 bases stayed unmatched. The CDR3 runs to 16 residues. CDR3 bases: TGTGCCAGCAGCTCCCTCATGGCAGGGGGTACGTACGAGCAGTACTTC. Its protein is CASSSLMAGGTYEQYF. The whole variable domain, remainder taken from reference TRBV7-2 and TRBJ2-7, is GAGVSQSPSNKVTEKGKDVELRCDPISGHTALYWYRQSLGQGLEFLIYFQGNSAPDKSGLPSDRFSAERTGGSVSTLTIQRTQQEDSAVYLCASSSLMAGGTYEQYFGPGTRLTVT.

This clone was found a few times. The CDR3: CASGTGNQPQHF. As DNA, the CDR3 is TGTGCCAGCGGCACAGGTAATCAGCCCCAGCATTTT. The rearrangement links TRBV3-1 (or the pseudogene TRBV3-2) to TRBJ1-5, with a weak D call TRBD1 (5 bases). This CDR3 is built from 12 residues. Germline V gene lookup returns CDR1 LGHDT and CDR2 YNNKEL (reference sequence). Trimming stripped 8 bases from V and 4 bases from J, with 9 bases between.

The chain has TRBV7-2 and TRBJ2-2; the match to TRBD2 covers 7 bases. Trimming at V came to 5 bases and at J to 6 bases, leaving 12 bases not matched to a gene. The CDR3 has 16 residues. Germline loops: CDR1 SGHTA, CDR2 FQGNSA. This CDR3 is CASSQIGGRGAGELFF. The CDR3 DNA reads TGTGCCAGCAGCCAAATCGGCGGGAGAGGCGCCGGGGAGCTGTTTTTT. The full variable domain, completed using reference TRBV7-2 and TRBJ2-2, is GAGVSQSPSNKVTEKGKDVELRCDPISGHTALYWYRQSLGQGLEFLIYFQGNSAPDKSGLPSDRFSAERTGGSVSTLTIQRTQQEDSAVYLCASSQIGGRGAGELFFGEGSRLTVL.

This clone came up once. The chain recombines TRBV7-2 with TRBJ1-5, with D perhaps matching TRBD1 (6 bases). Germline CDR1 reads SGHTA; CDR2 reads FQGNSA. The CDR3 runs to 13 residues. Trimming cost V 4 bases and J 6 bases, with 10 bases left between them. CDR3 bases: TGTGCCAGCAGCTCCCAGGGGCTTCAGCCCCAGCATTTT. Translation gives CASSSQGLQPQHF.